The 15 T cell receptor beta chains presented below share a single source sample, sequenced in a study of cytomegalovirus exposure and HLA in healthy donors. Sequencing was performed with immunoSEQ multiplex PCR; in TCRdb, only in-frame clones are kept and a portion is missing. Of roughly 120,000 clones listed, roughly 93% are singletons. Sample: PBMCs. The receptors stem from a woman aged 18-35 years in good health and CMV-seronegative.

This clone was observed a single time. The CDR3: CASSLAGLEYGYTF. The CDR3 DNA reads as TGTGCCAGCAGCTTAGCAGGACTGGAGTATGGCTACACCTTC. V and J are TRBV7-9 and TRBJ1-2; unclear D gene. CDR1 and CDR2 (germline): SEHNR, FQNEAQ (reference sequence). The V gene lost 0 bases and the J gene lost 5 bases, with 10 bases spanning the gap. This CDR3 has 14 amino acids. Full variable domain (outside the CDR3, taken from reference TRBV7-9 and TRBJ1-2): DTGVSQNPRHKITKRGQNVTFRCDPISEHNRLYWYRQTLGQGPEFLTYFQNEAQLEKSRLLSDRFSAERPKGSFSTLEIQRTEQGDSAMYLCASSLAGLEYGYTFGSGTRLTVV.

The gene calls are TRBV30 and TRBJ2-1; 10 bases align to TRBD2. V lost 7 bases, J lost 5 bases, and 5 bases stayed unmatched. The germline V gene encodes CDR1 GTSNPN and CDR2 SVGIG (reference sequence). The CDR3 spans 13 residues. The CDR3 DNA follows: TGTGCCTCATCTAGCGGGGGCCACAATGAGCAGTTCTTC. This sequence encodes CASSSGGHNEQFF.

The rearrangement links TRBV27 to TRBJ2-2, with 8 bases identical to TRBD2. CDR1 MNHEY and CDR2 SMNVEV come from the germline V gene (reference sequence). This CDR3 is 16 amino acids long. Trimming cost V 5 bases and J 0 bases; bases outside gene matches: 5. CDR3 sequence: CASSQLAVANTGELFF. CDR3 nucleotides: TGTGCCAGCAGTCAACTAGCGGTCGCGAACACCGGGGAGCTGTTTTTT.

The chain employs TRBV25-1 and TRBJ1-1; 8 bases align to TRBD1. The CDR3 spans 15 residues. The V gene's germline CDR1 is MGHDK and CDR2 SYGVNS. Trimming at V came to 0 bases and at J to 8 bases, leaving 8 bases not matched to a gene. The CDR3 spells CASSEYMTGEEEAFF. In nucleotides, the CDR3 is TGTGCCAGCAGTGAATATATGACAGGGGAAGAGGAAGCTTTCTTT.

This clone showed up many times. The V call is TRBV6-4, the J call TRBJ2-2; D gene ambiguous. The CDR3 extends over 14 amino acids. Per germline, CDR1 MRHNA and CDR2 SNTAGT. The V and J ends lost 2 bases and 2 bases respectively, with 6 bases between them. The chain's CDR3 is CASSDSPNTGELFF. DNA of the CDR3: TGTGCCAGCAGTGACAGCCCAAACACCGGGGAGCTGTTTTTT.

The J gene is TRBJ2-1, the V gene TRBV5-6; 10 bases fit TRBD2. V lost 6 bases and J lost 2; bases outside the gene matches: 2. Germline V CDR1 and CDR2: SGHDT, YYEEEE. CDR3 size: 14 residues. In nucleotides, the CDR3 is TGTGCCAGCACTACTAGCGGGACCTACAATGAGCAGTTCTTC. Translated, it gives CASTTSGTYNEQFF.

The V call is TRBV11-2, the J call TRBJ2-7, with 8 bases that match TRBD1. CDR3 length: 16 amino acids. From germline, CDR1 is SGHAT and CDR2 FQNNGV. The V gene end was trimmed by 0 bases and the J gene end by 3 bases; junction bases not matched to a gene: 7. The CDR3 protein is CASSLDLVDRGYEQYF. The CDR3 DNA follows: TGTGCCAGCAGCTTAGATCTCGTAGACAGGGGCTACGAGCAGTACTTC. The whole variable domain, filled in from reference TRBV11-2 and TRBJ2-7, reads EAGVAQSPRYKIIEKRQSVAFWCNPISGHATLYWYQQILGQGPKLLIQFQNNGVVDDSQLPKDRFSAERLKGVDSTLKIQPAKLEDSAVYLCASSLDLVDRGYEQYFGPGTRLTVT.

The count of this clone is one. The genes are TRBV11-2 and TRBJ1-4; 7 bases are shared with TRBD1. Looked up from germline, CDR1 is SGHAT and CDR2 is FQNNGV. J gave up 0 bases and V 5 bases, and 9 bases lay outside the gene matches. The CDR3 sequence is 17 residues long. CDR3 coding DNA: TGTGCCAGCAGCAGGGGAACAGGGGTCGCAACTAATGAAAAACTGTTTTTT. It encodes CASSRGTGVATNEKLFF. Filled out from reference TRBV11-2 and TRBJ1-4, the complete variable domain reads EAGVAQSPRYKIIEKRQSVAFWCNPISGHATLYWYQQILGQGPKLLIQFQNNGVVDDSQLPKDRFSAERLKGVDSTLKIQPAKLEDSAVYLCASSRGTGVATNEKLFFGSGTQLSVL.

The V gene is TRBV5-4, the J gene TRBJ2-4; D perhaps matches TRBD2 (5 bases). CDR1 is SGHNT and CDR2 is YYREEE in the germline V gene (reference sequence). The CDR3 extends over 14 amino acids. V was clipped by 2 bases and J by 1 base, with 7 bases between them. DNA of the CDR3: TGTGCCAGCAGCTTCGGCGGGGCCAAAAACATTCAGTACTTC. Its translation: CASSFGGAKNIQYF.

The chain couples TRBV29-1 to TRBJ1-4; possibly TRBD1 for D (5 bases). The CDR3 consists of 13 residues. Germline V lookup: CDR1 SQVTM, CDR2 ANQGSEA. The CDR3 coding sequence is TGCAGTGTCCACGGACAAGTAAATGAAAAACTGTTTTTT. It yields the protein CSVHGQVNEKLFF.

The V and J genes are TRBV5-1 and TRBJ2-1; 8 positions match TRBD2. The CDR3 is made up of 13 amino acids. Germline CDR1 SGHRS, CDR2 YFSETQ. J lost 8 bases, V lost 6 bases, and 7 bases had no gene match. The CDR3 loop reads CASTARGEYEQFF. In DNA, the CDR3 is TGCGCCAGCACGGCGCGGGGGGAGTATGAGCAGTTCTTC.

This chain joins TRBV9 and TRBJ1-2; 7 nucleotides agree with TRBD1. The germline CDR1 and CDR2 sequences are SGDLS and YYNGEE. The CDR3 totals 15 residues. J was trimmed by 3 bases and V by 3 bases; bases with no gene match: 8. CDR3 coding DNA: TGTGCCAGCAGCGCCAGACAGGGATGGCACTATGGCTACACCTTC. This translates into CASSARQGWHYGYTF.

The CDR3 sequence: CSAGGGNGYTF. The CDR3, as DNA: TGCAGCGCCGGGGGGGGGAATGGCTACACCTTC. The chain recombines TRBV29-1 with TRBJ1-2, with D perhaps matching TRBD1 (5 bases). V dropped 7 bases and J dropped 6 bases, with 12 bases sitting between them. This CDR3 has 11 residues. In germline, CDR1 is SQVTM, CDR2 ANQGSEA.

This rearrangement joins TRBV5-1 to TRBJ2-1, with 8 positions matching TRBD1. J gave up 5 bases and V 5 bases, and 9 bases lay outside the gene matches. The CDR3 totals 15 residues. CDR1 and CDR2 from the germline V gene are SGHRS and YFSETQ. DNA for the CDR3: TGCGCCAGCAGGCTCGGGACAGGATATAACAATGAGCAGTTCTTC. Residues: CASRLGTGYNNEQFF.

The rearrangement links TRBV9 to TRBJ1-5, with D possibly matching TRBD1 (6 bases). The CDR3 totals 15 residues. Trimming removed 3 bases at V and 2 bases at J, with 12 bases between. CDR1 SGDLS and CDR2 YYNGEE come from the germline V gene. The CDR3 reads CASSEGGMGNQPQHF. CDR3 DNA sequence: TGTGCCAGCAGCGAGGGGGGGATGGGCAATCAGCCCCAGCATTTT. The variable domain in full, with the rest retrieved from reference TRBV9 and TRBJ1-5, is DSGVTQTPKHLITATGQRVTLRCSPRSGDLSVYWYQQSLDQGLQFLIQYYNGEERAKGNILERFSAQQFPDLHSELNLSSLELGDSALYFCASSEGGMGNQPQHFGDGTRLSIL.